This entry lists 8 T cell receptor beta chains sequenced from one sample in a study of T cell responses to AZD1222 COVID-19 vaccine. Clones were read by immunoSEQ multiplex PCR, and TCRdb kept only the in-frame ones, dropping some. This table has about 120,000 clones, approximately 92% appearing once. The sequencing used peripheral blood, collected 28 days after the second AZD1222 dose. These receptors all come from an adult who received the AZD1222 COVID-19 vaccine.

This clone turned up a few times. The chain uses TRBV27 and TRBJ2-1, with D possibly matching TRBD2 (6 bases). CDR1 is MNHEY and CDR2 is SMNVEV in the germline V gene (reference sequence). The length of the CDR3 is 16 residues. V dropped 4 bases and J dropped 0 bases, with 13 bases sitting between them. The CDR3 spells CASSWLAHSSYNEQFF. In DNA form, the CDR3 reads TGTGCCAGCAGTTGGCTAGCGCACAGCTCCTACAATGAGCAGTTCTTC.

This chain connects TRBV20-1 to TRBJ2-7, with D possibly called TRBD1 or TRBD2 (5 bases each). From germline, CDR1 is DFQATT and CDR2 SNEGSKA (reference sequence). This CDR3 contains 11 residues. The V end lost 0 bases, the J end lost 7 bases, and 7 bases lay between the germline ends. The CDR3 coding sequence is TGCAGTGCTAGAGACGAGGGGGAGCAGTACTTC. This sequence encodes CSARDEGEQYF.

This clone was found once. The V call is TRBV23-1, the J call TRBJ1-5; no clear D. TRBV23-1 is noted as an ORF with a role that remains uncertain. V lost 2 bases to trimming and J lost 0 bases, with 8 bases between them. This CDR3 has 15 amino acids. DNA for the CDR3: TGCGCCAGCAGTCAACCGAATTATAGCAATCAGCCCCAGCATTTT. It codes for CASSQPNYSNQPQHF.

V usage is TRBV29-1 and J usage is TRBJ2-1; 9 bases match TRBD1. Germline CDR1 and CDR2: SQVTM and ANQGSEA. V lost 6 bases, J lost 7 bases, and 10 bases stayed unmatched. The CDR3 length is 14 residues. The CDR3 protein is CSVTLDRGLNEQFF. The CDR3 DNA reads as TGCAGCGTGACGTTGGACAGGGGTCTGAATGAGCAGTTCTTC.

Comments on this clone: One end of the junction fails to match germline, which may point to a read error. This chain connects TRBV11-2 to TRBJ1-2; perhaps TRBD1 as D (6 bases). This CDR3 has 11 amino acids. CDR1 and CDR2 from the germline V gene are SGHAT and FQNNGV. The CDR3 DNA is TGTGCCAGCAGCTTAGCGGGGGCGAGGGTCTTC. Its translation: CASSLAGARVF. The complete variable domain, with remaining parts taken from reference TRBV11-2 and TRBJ1-2, reads EAGVAQSPRYKIIEKRQSVAFWCNPISGHATLYWYQQILGQGPKLLIQFQNNGVVDDSQLPKDRFSAERLKGVDSTLKIQPAKLEDSAVYLCASSLAGARVFGSGTRLTVV.

The V call is TRBV7-9, the J call TRBJ2-1, with 12 bases matching TRBD1. CDR3 size: 17 residues. Germline V gene sequence: CDR1 SEHNR, CDR2 FQNEAQ (reference sequence). The ends lost 5 bases at V and 0 bases at J; junction bases unmatched: 5. The CDR3 region is CASSTGTGGLSYNEQFF. DNA for the CDR3: TGTGCCAGCAGCACCGGGACAGGGGGCCTCTCCTACAATGAGCAGTTCTTC.

The rearrangement uses TRBV28 and TRBJ1-2; D may be TRBD1 (6 bases). The germline CDR1 and CDR2 sequences are MDHEN and SYDVKM. With 0 bases removed from V and 8 bases from J, the gap between germline ends came to 13 bases. The CDR3 extends over 14 amino acids. Here the CDR3 DNA reads TGTGCCAGCAGTTTATGGGGGGGGGCCAGAGGCTACACCTTC. As protein: CASSLWGGARGYTF.

The V call is TRBV19, the J call TRBJ2-5; D is ambiguous. This CDR3 has 13 residues. The ends were cut back, 6 bases at V and 1 base at J, with 9 bases in the middle. CDR1 LNHDA and CDR2 SQIVND come from the germline V gene (reference sequence). The CDR3 coding sequence is TGTGCCAGTAGCTTCATGGCCCAAGAGACCCAGTACTTC. Translated, it gives CASSFMAQETQYF.